This T cell receptor (beta chain) comes out of a study of cytomegalovirus exposure and HLA in healthy donors. Study outcomes and limitations: In an earlier analysis, most TCR beta V segments were productive about 87% or about 30% of the time. Presence/absence analyses took donor sequencing depth as roughly uniform.

Regarding this clone: Its target is not known.

The PCR ran on 60 Vbeta and 13 Jbeta primers. Method: immunoSEQ multiplex PCR; TCRdb's copy keeps in-frame clones and lacks some. Recorded for this sample: more than 130,000 clones. Donors consisted of healthy bone marrow donors. This CDR3 is 14 amino acids long. The V end lost 4 bases, the J end lost 5 bases, and 12 bases lay between the germline ends. The V gene's germline CDR1 is SNHLY and CDR2 FYNNEI. The source material was PBMCs. The receptor's source is a man aged 40-49 years in good health and CMV-seronegative. The rearrangement uses TRBV2 and TRBJ2-1; tentatively, D is TRBD2 (6 bases). DNA of the CDR3: TGTGCCAGCAGTGTCGGGGGAGCCCACAATGAGCAGTTCTTC. It codes for CASSVGGAHNEQFF.